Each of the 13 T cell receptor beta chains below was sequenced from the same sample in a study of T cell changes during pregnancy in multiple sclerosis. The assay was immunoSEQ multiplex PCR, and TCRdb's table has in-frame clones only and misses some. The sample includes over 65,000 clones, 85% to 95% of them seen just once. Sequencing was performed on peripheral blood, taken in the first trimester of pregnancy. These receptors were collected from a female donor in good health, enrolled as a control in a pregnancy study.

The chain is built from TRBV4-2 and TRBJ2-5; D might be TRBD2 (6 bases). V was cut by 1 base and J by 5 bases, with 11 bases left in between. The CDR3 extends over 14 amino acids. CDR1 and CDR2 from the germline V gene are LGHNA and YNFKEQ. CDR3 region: CASSQGDWVETQYF. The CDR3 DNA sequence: TGTGCCAGCAGCCAAGGGGACTGGGTGGAGACCCAGTACTTC.

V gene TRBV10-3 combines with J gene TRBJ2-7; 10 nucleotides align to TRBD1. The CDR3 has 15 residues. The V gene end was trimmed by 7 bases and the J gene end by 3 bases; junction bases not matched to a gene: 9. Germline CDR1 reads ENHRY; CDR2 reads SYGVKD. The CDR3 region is CAINAGQGVGYEQYF. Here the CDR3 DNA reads TGTGCCATCAATGCAGGACAGGGGGTCGGCTACGAGCAGTACTTC.

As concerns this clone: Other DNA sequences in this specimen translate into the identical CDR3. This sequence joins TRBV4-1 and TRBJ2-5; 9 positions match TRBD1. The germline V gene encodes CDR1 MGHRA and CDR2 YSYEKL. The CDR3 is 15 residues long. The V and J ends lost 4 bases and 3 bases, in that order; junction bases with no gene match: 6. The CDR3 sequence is CASSPGQGSKETQYF. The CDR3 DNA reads TGCGCCAGCAGCCCCGGACAGGGGAGTAAAGAGACCCAGTACTTC.

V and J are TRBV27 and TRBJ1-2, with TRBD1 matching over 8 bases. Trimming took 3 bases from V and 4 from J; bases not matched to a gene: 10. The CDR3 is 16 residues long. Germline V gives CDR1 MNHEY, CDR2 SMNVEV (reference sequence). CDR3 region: CASSFGVSGGGYGYTF. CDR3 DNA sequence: TGTGCCAGCAGTTTTGGAGTGTCAGGGGGCGGCTATGGCTACACCTTC.

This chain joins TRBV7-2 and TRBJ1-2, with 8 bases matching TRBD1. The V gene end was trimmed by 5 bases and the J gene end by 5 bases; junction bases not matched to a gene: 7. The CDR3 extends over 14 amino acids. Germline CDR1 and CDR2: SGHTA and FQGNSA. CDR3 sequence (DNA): TGTGCCAGCAGCCAGAACAGGGGGAGGTATGGCTACACCTTC. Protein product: CASSQNRGRYGYTF. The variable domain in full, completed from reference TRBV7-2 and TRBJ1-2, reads GAGVSQSPSNKVTEKGKDVELRCDPISGHTALYWYRQSLGQGLEFLIYFQGNSAPDKSGLPSDRFSAERTGGSVSTLTIQRTQQEDSAVYLCASSQNRGRYGYTFGSGTRLTVV.

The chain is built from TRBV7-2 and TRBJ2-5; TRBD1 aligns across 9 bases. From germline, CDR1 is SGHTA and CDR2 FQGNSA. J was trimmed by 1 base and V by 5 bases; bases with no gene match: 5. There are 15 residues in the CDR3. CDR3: CASSRDRASQETQYF. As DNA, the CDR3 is TGTGCCAGCAGCCGGGACAGGGCGTCCCAAGAGACCCAGTACTTC.

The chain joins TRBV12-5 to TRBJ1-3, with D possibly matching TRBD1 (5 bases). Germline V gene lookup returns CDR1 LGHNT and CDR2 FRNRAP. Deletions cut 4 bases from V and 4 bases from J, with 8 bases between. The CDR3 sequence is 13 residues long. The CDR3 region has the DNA TGTGCTAGTGGTTCCGCAGGGGGAAACACCATATATTTT. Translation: CASGSAGGNTIYF.

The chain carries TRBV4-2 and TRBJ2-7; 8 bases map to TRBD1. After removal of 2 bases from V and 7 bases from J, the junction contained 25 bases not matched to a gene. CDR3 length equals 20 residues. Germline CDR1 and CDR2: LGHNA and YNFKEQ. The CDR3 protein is CASSQSGTQGATGKAREQYF. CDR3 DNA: TGTGCCAGCAGCCAATCAGGGACCCAGGGGGCGACGGGGAAGGCTCGGGAGCAGTACTTC.

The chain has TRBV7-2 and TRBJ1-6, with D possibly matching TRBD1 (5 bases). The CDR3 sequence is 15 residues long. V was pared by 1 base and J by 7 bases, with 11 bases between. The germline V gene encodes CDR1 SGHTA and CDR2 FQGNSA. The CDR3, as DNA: TGTGCCAGCAGCTTAGTTTGGGGCTCCAATTCACCCCTCCACTTT. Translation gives CASSLVWGSNSPLHF.

The CDR3 reads CASSPSLPGANVLTF. The CDR3 DNA reads as TGTGCCAGCAGCCCCTCCCTCCCTGGGGCCAACGTCCTGACTTTC. The rearrangement uses TRBV7-2 and TRBJ2-6, with unresolved D. The CDR3 sequence is 15 residues long. In germline, CDR1 is SGHTA, CDR2 FQGNSA. V was pared by 5 bases and J by 2 bases, with 10 bases between.

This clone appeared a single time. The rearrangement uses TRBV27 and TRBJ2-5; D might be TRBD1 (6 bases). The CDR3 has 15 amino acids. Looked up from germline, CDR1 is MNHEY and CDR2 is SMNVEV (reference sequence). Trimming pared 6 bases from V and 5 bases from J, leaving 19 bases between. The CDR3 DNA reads TGTGCCAGCAGCCCCTCACAGGGAAGGTTGGAGACCCAGTACTTC. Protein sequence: CASSPSQGRLETQYF.

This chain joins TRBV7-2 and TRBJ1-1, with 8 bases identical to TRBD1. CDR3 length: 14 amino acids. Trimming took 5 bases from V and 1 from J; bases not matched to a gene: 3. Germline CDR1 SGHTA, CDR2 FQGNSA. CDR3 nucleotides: TGTGCCAGCAGCCCAGGACAGGGGAACACTGAAGCTTTCTTT. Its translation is CASSPGQGNTEAFF. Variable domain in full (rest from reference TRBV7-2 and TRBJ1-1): GAGVSQSPSNKVTEKGKDVELRCDPISGHTALYWYRQSLGQGLEFLIYFQGNSAPDKSGLPSDRFSAERTGGSVSTLTIQRTQQEDSAVYLCASSPGQGNTEAFFGQGTRLTVV.

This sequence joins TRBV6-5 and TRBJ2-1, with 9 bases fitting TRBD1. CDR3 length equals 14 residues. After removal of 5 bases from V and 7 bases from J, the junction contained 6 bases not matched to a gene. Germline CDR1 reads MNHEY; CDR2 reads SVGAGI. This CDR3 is CASSGTGTGNEQFF. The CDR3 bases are TGTGCCAGCAGTGGGACAGGGACGGGTAATGAGCAGTTCTTC.